This T cell receptor (beta chain) stems from a study of T cell repertoires in cytomegalovirus infection. Overall study context: Well-studied HLA-B-restricted epitopes and recently identified HLA-C-restricted epitopes of CMV were both used in the study. CMV infection plus the matching HLA type was flagged by public TCR beta signatures.

Germline lookup yields CDR1 SGHVS and CDR2 FNYEAQ. After removal of 6 bases from V and 2 bases from J, the junction contained 3 bases not matched to a gene. The CDR3 length is 13 residues. Each CDR3 protein gets one entry after TCRdb re-called the reads with MiXCR. The data hold about half a million distinct CDR3 sequences, with under 45% observed a single time. Points from the study as a whole: Totalled public TCR beta family frequency picked out people who carried CMV plus the relevant HLA. The ex vivo response showed dominance by HLA-C-restricted CMV-specific TCR beta clonotypes.

This clonotype was detected a few times. Its antigen remains unknown. Source: cultured PBMCs, taken from culture after CMV antigen stimulation. The V and J genes are TRBV7-6 and TRBJ1-2; 7 nucleotides align to TRBD1. This clonotype was sampled from a human donor in good health (CMV status not recorded). Some clones in this sample may be carry-over from other donors' samples. The CDR3 nucleotides read TGTGCCAGCAGTACAGGGGTAAACTATGGCTACACCTTC. As protein: CASSTGVNYGYTF.